The TCR beta chain under discussion was sequenced for a study of CD4+ T cells in melanoma. The data were produced by immunoSEQ multiplex PCR, yet TCRdb's version contains in-frame clones alone and is incomplete. The sample carries 5,300 or so clones, approximately 61% recorded once. Study-level points and caveats: CD8+ T cell, macrophage and B cell function reportedly correlated with neoantigen-specific CD4+ T cells.

By share, this clone ranks as medium-sized. What it binds is not known. Germline CDR1 and CDR2: LNHDA and SQIVND (reference sequence). The CDR3 extends over 13 amino acids. V was cut by 3 bases and J by 4 bases, with 6 bases left in between. The V and J genes are TRBV19 and TRBJ2-2; unclear D gene. Sequenced material: cells from a culture (not recorded whether cultured in vitro). The TCR sequence derives from a human donor with melanoma. CDR3 in amino acids: CASSISVTGELFF. CDR3 in DNA: TGTGCCAGTAGTATTTCGGTCACCGGGGAGCTGTTTTTT.